The next 7 T cell receptor beta chains were all read from a single sample in a study of T cell repertoires in cytomegalovirus infection. TCRdb called the reads again in MiXCR, with one record for every CDR3 protein. Of a few hundred thousand distinct CDR3 sequences listed, roughly 17% are singletons. Sequencing used PBMCs. Receptors originate from a human donor in good health (CMV status not recorded). Some clones in this sample may be carry-over from other donors' samples.

J is TRBJ2-1 and V is TRBV28; D may be TRBD1 (6 bases). Trimming cost V 4 bases and J 4 bases, with 14 bases left between them. Germline lookup yields CDR1 MDHEN and CDR2 SYDVKM. The CDR3 extends over 15 amino acids. The chain's CDR3 is CASSYATGEYNEQFF. CDR3 DNA sequence: TGTGCCAGCAGTTATGCGACAGGAGAATACAATGAGCAGTTCTTC. The full variable domain, its missing parts supplied by reference TRBV28 and TRBJ2-1, is DVKVTQSSRYLVKRTGEKVFLECVQDMDHENMFWYRQDPGLGLRLIYFSYDVKMKEKGDIPEGYSVSREKKERFSLILESASTNQTSMYLCASSYATGEYNEQFFGPGTRLTVL.

This clonotype was picked up a small number of times. The J gene is TRBJ2-7, the V gene TRBV20-1; D is unresolved. The CDR3 covers 15 residues. Germline V gene data show CDR1 as DFQATT and CDR2 as SNEGSKA (reference sequence). Trimming left V 2 bases short and J 2 bases short, with 16 bases between. The CDR3 protein is CSARTVLQSPYEQYF. For the CDR3, the DNA is TGCAGTGCTAGAACCGTCCTCCAGAGCCCCTACGAGCAGTACTTC.

The chain employs TRBV28 and TRBJ1-6, with D hard to call. The germline V gene encodes CDR1 MDHEN and CDR2 SYDVKM. Deletions cut 5 bases from V and 9 bases from J, with 17 bases between. The CDR3 totals 15 residues. Here the CDR3 reads CASSLPRGMISPLHF. The CDR3 DNA is TGTGCCAGCAGTCTACCTCGAGGGATGATTTCACCCCTCCACTTT.

The rearrangement uses TRBV5-4 and TRBJ2-5; D possibly uses TRBD1 or TRBD2 (5 bases each). Trimming removed 2 bases from V and 3 bases from J, with 11 bases in between. The CDR3 contains 14 residues. Germline assignment: CDR1 SGHNT and CDR2 YYREEE (reference sequence). The CDR3 reads CASSFTGAKETQYF. The DNA of the CDR3 is TGTGCCAGCAGCTTCACCGGGGCGAAAGAGACCCAGTACTTC.

This clonotype was observed a few times. V usage is TRBV5-4 and J usage is TRBJ2-2, with D unresolved. The germline gives CDR1 SGHNT, CDR2 YYREEE (reference sequence). Trimming shortened V by 0 bases and J by 3 bases, and 6 bases separated the two germline ends. There are 14 residues in the CDR3. CDR3 protein: CASSLGEDTGELFF. In DNA form, the CDR3 reads TGTGCCAGCAGCTTGGGAGAGGACACCGGGGAGCTGTTTTTT.

This chain uses TRBV27 with TRBJ2-1; D remains ambiguous. CDR1 MNHEY and CDR2 SMNVEV come from the germline V gene (reference sequence). The CDR3 is made up of 15 amino acids. V lost 7 bases and J 4 bases, leaving 17 bases between the germline ends. CDR3 amino acids: CASIPPMAGYNEQFF. CDR3 sequence (DNA): TGTGCCAGCATCCCTCCCATGGCTGGATACAATGAGCAGTTCTTC.

Only a few counts were recorded for this clonotype. The V call is TRBV7-2, the J call TRBJ2-2, with TRBD2 matching over 10 bases. Per germline, CDR1 SGHTA and CDR2 FQGNSA. The CDR3 consists of 17 residues. V lost 2 bases to trimming and J lost 2 bases; unmatched junction nucleotides: 5. The CDR3 DNA reads as TGTGCCAGCAGCTTACAACTAGCGGGGCCTAACACCGGGGAGCTGTTTTTT. This codes for CASSLQLAGPNTGELFF.